This T cell receptor beta chain was observed in a study of post-analysis software for immune sequencing data. Study background: The disease courses covered relapsing-remitting, secondary progressive and progressive-relapsing multiple sclerosis.

The study's findings and limits: Patients used about five TRBV segments, including TRBV5-6, TRBV5-1 and TRBV20-1, more often than controls.

Sequencing libraries made from TCR beta cDNA carried unique molecular identifiers. MiXCR, run by TCRdb on the PCR reads, gives a single entry per CDR3 protein. The sample has about 400,000 distinct CDR3 sequences, around 37% seen once. This clonotype was counted a single time. Its antigen remains unidentified. This CDR3 has 16 amino acids. Germline values: CDR1 LGHNT, CDR2 FRNRAP. V lost 0 bases and J lost 3, with 13 bases in between. This receptor was taken from a girl aged 10 to 17 with multiple sclerosis. The rearrangement links TRBV12-5 to TRBJ2-3; perhaps D is TRBD1 or TRBD2 (5 bases each). Sequenced material: blood. The CDR3 sequence is CASGLVQQGRTDTQYF. CDR3 DNA sequence: TGTGCTAGTGGTTTGGTACAGCAGGGACGGACAGATACGCAGTATTTT.